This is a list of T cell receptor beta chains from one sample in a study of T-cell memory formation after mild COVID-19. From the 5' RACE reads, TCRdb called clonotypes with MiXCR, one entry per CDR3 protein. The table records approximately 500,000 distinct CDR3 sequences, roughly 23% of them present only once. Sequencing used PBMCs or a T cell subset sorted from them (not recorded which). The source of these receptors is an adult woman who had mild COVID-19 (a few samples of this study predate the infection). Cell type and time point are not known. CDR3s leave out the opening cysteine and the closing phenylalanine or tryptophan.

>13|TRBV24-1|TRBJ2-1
ATSDPTSIRSEQF
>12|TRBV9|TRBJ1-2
ASSAYGGSGGYT
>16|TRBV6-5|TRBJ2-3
ASSYFGTSGASTDTQY
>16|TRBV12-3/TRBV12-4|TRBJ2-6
ASSFPLGLVTGANVLT
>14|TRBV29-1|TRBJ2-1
SVSPDGTGGMYEQF
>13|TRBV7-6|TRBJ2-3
ASSESGGAADTQY
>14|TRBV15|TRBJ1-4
ATSREGFATNEKLF
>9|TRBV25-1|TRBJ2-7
ASSFIYEQY
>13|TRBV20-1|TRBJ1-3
SARDNIYSGNTIY
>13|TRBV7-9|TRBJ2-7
ASSLNGPRSYEQY
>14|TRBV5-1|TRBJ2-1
ASSPSSGASYNEQF
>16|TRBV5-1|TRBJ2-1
ASSSGLPGLADYNEQF
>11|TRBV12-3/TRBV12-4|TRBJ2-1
ASSLGGGDEQF
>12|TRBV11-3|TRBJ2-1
ASSGSLAANEQF
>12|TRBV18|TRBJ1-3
ASSNRTTGNTIY
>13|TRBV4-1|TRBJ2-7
ASSPDRVGSYEQY
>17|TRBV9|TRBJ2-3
ASSLLAGTSGSSTDTQY
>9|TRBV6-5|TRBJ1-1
ASREGSEAF
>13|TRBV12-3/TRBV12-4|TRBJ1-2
ASSARQGVGYGYT
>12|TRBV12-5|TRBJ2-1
ASVGQGNCYDQF
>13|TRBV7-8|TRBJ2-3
ASSLTETSTDTQY
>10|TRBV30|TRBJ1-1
AWLEVDREAF
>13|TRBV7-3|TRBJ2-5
ASSLRPGAEETQY
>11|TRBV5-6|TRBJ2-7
ASSLWDKAEQY
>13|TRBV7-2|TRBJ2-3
ASSLEDRASDTQY
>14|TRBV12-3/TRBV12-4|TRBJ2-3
ASSLRRGEDSDTQY
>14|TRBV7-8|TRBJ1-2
ASSLVRFGANYGYT
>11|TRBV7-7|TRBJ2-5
ASSLEITETQY
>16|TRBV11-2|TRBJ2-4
ASSGGSAGLAGRNIQY
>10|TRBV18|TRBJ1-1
ASYPGQGGAF
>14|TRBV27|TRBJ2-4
ATRDYSGLTKNIQY
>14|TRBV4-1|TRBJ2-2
ASSQVNSELTGELF
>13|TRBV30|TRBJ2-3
AWSVGGADTDTQY
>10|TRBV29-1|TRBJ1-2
SVRGGYYGYT
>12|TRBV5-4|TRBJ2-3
ASSRDFSTDTQY
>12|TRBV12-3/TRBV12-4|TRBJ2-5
ASSLMGGGETQY
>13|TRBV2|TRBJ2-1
ASSAGQGSYNEQF
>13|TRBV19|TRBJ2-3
ASSGAGAITDTQY
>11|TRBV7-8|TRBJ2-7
ASSSDVSYEQY
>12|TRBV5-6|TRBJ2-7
ASSLSGGRYEQY
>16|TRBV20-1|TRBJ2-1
SARDVRDQGASYNEQF
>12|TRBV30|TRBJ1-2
AWSGARSNYGYT
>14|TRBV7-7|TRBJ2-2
ASSSSLLGYTGELF
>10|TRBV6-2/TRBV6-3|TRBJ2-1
ASSYSPAEQF
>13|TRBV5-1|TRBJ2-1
ASSFQGADYNEQF
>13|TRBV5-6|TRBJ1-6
ASSLLAGADSPLH
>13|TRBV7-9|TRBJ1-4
ASSWTGAANEKLF
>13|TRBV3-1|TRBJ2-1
ASSFSSGTYNEQF
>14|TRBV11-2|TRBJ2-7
ASSLDAWTGVREQY
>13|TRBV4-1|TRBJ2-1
ASSRQADGYNEQF
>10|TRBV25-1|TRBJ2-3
ASSESWDTQY
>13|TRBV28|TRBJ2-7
ASSSGTISSYEQY
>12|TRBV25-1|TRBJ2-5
ASSDYRSQETQY
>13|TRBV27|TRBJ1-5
ASSPNRLSNQPQH
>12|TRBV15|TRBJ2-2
ATSRVAGSGELF
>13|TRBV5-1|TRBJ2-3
ASSSNRVWIDTQY
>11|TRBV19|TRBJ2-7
ASSIRQVSEQY